The rows below give T cell receptor beta chains drawn from one sample of a study of cytomegalovirus exposure and HLA in healthy donors. Clones were sequenced by immunoSEQ multiplex PCR, and TCRdb holds only the in-frame ones, with some missing. The sample consists of 80,000 to 100,000 clones, 60% to 80% of them appearing once. Sequenced: PBMCs. These receptors originate from a man aged 40-50 years in good health and CMV-seronegative. The CDR3 runs from the conserved cysteine through the conserved F or W. Part of the rows lack a size; the others show once, few, many or a class for expanded clones.

J: TRBJ1-3
V: TRBV5-1
size: .
CDR3: CASSLGGTDPTIYF

J: TRBJ1-6
V: TRBV12-5
size: .
CDR3: CASGLRGQNSPLHF

J: TRBJ2-5
V: TRBV5-1
size: .
CDR3: CASSARDMYQETQYF

J: TRBJ2-5
V: TRBV19
size: .
CDR3: CASSMGRGAGETQYF

J: TRBJ1-1
V: TRBV7-9
size: .
CDR3: CASTGTGGTEAFF

J: TRBJ2-7
V: TRBV5-1
size: .
CDR3: CASRDWGQGRYEQYF

J: TRBJ2-7
V: TRBV7-8
size: .
CDR3: CASSLIGTGKYEQYF

J: TRBJ2-3
V: TRBV29-1
size: .
CDR3: CSAGQDTDTQYF

J: TRBJ1-1
V: TRBV15
size: .
CDR3: CATSRGGPVTEAFF

J: TRBJ2-2
V: TRBV27
size: .
CDR3: CATRDSPPNTGELFF

J: TRBJ1-5
V: TRBV6-1
size: .
CDR3: CASSDLGGSNQPQHF

J: .
V: TRBV18
size: .
CDR3: CATGTATYEQYF

J: TRBJ1-6
V: TRBV5-1
size: .
CDR3: CASSLAQQGFGSPLHF

J: TRBJ2-3
V: TRBV27
size: .
CDR3: CASSSGTGTDTQYF

J: TRBJ1-4
V: TRBV5-1
size: .
CDR3: CTSSLGGDEKLFF

J: TRBJ1-5
V: TRBV30
size: .
CDR3: CAWGQGGDQPQHF

J: TRBJ2-2
V: TRBV11-2
size: .
CDR3: CASSPLAGGPFTGELFF

J: TRBJ2-7
V: TRBV5-1
size: many
CDR3: CASSWDKAYEQYF

J: TRBJ2-7
V: TRBV11-2
size: .
CDR3: CASSWSDQYEQYF

J: TRBJ1-1
V: TRBV11-2
size: .
CDR3: CASSATGVTEAFF

J: TRBJ1-2
V: TRBV29-1
size: .
CDR3: CSLGGRTGGTGGYTF

J: TRBJ1-1
V: TRBV28
size: .
CDR3: CASSPLTGRTEAFF

J: TRBJ2-7
V: TRBV11-2
size: .
CDR3: CASSSGQGVRTYEQYF

J: TRBJ2-2
V: TRBV5-1
size: .
CDR3: CASSPTNLLRGELFF

J: TRBJ1-1
V: TRBV19
size: .
CDR3: CASNSQGMNTEAFF

J: TRBJ1-2
V: TRBV18
size: once
CDR3: CASSSDSYGYTF

J: TRBJ1-6
V: TRBV30
size: once
CDR3: CAWRSTGGGNSPLNF

J: TRBJ2-3
V: TRBV27
size: .
CDR3: CASSVRSLLTSTDTQYF

J: TRBJ2-7
V: TRBV7-9
size: .
CDR3: CASSSVGPQANEQYF

J: TRBJ1-1
V: TRBV14
size: many
CDR3: CASSQDPAGKSEAFF

J: TRBJ1-4
V: TRBV4-1
size: .
CDR3: CASSQATDSSNEKLFF

J: .
V: TRBV9
size: few
CDR3: CASSVGLGLAGVGEQYF

J: TRBJ2-1
V: TRBV18
size: .
CDR3: CASSPGLNNEQFF

J: TRBJ2-1
V: TRBV15
size: .
CDR3: CATSETPGLLQNEQFF

J: TRBJ2-7
V: TRBV18
size: .
CDR3: CASSSARESVREQYF

J: TRBJ2-7
V: TRBV6-1
size: .
CDR3: CASRGGVPPYEQYF

J: TRBJ2-5
V: TRBV6-1
size: .
CDR3: CATTMRGPETQYF

J: TRBJ2-2
V: TRBV6-1
size: .
CDR3: CAGGTGGPVGELFF

J: TRBJ2-5
V: TRBV7-3
size: .
CDR3: CASSLSPGETQYF

J: TRBJ1-4
V: TRBV6-6
size: .
CDR3: CASSYPLKTGFF

J: TRBJ1-1
V: TRBV5-1
size: .
CDR3: CASSLGSRAANTEAFF

J: TRBJ1-2
V: TRBV2
size: .
CDR3: CASSAPRGLGYGYTF

J: TRBJ2-1
V: TRBV30
size: .
CDR3: CAWRTGIYNEQFF

J: TRBJ1-2
V: TRBV7-9
size: .
CDR3: CASSLVGQGYGYTF

J: TRBJ2-2
V: TRBV4-1
size: .
CDR3: CASSQETWDTNTGELFF

J: TRBJ2-7
V: TRBV5-1
size: .
CDR3: CASSGRAAGGLGEQYF

J: TRBJ2-1
V: TRBV11-2
size: .
CDR3: CASSSGQGFRDEQFF

J: TRBJ2-3
V: TRBV6-6
size: few
CDR3: CASSYSEAGNTQYF

J: TRBJ1-5
V: TRBV10-3
size: .
CDR3: CASQTDNQPQHF

J: TRBJ2-5
V: TRBV5-1
size: .
CDR3: CASRLAGLGETQYF

J: TRBJ1-1
V: TRBV11-2
size: .
CDR3: CASSLDRRGNAEAFF

J: TRBJ2-1
V: TRBV7-2
size: .
CDR3: CASSRRQGSHNEQFF

J: TRBJ1-1
V: TRBV5-4
size: .
CDR3: CASSARQSNTEAFF

J: TRBJ2-3
V: TRBV6-4
size: .
CDR3: CASGPGQGGTDTQYF

J: TRBJ1-6
V: TRBV5-4
size: .
CDR3: CASTPTRGVLPSPLHF

J: TRBJ1-1
V: TRBV4-2
size: once
CDR3: CASSGSTVRTTEAFF

J: TRBJ2-1
V: TRBV27
size: .
CDR3: CASSEAGAYNEQFF

J: TRBJ2-5
V: TRBV28
size: .
CDR3: CASSLNRGGETQYF

J: TRBJ1-5
V: TRBV19
size: few
CDR3: CASSTLGTGVTQPQHF

J: TRBJ2-1
V: TRBV15
size: .
CDR3: CATRGTSGNNEQFF